The 27 T cell receptor beta chains below all came from one sample that was sequenced in a study of cytomegalovirus exposure and HLA in healthy donors. Assay used: immunoSEQ multiplex PCR; TCRdb lists only in-frame clones, some missing. The sample yields fewer than 120,000 clones, roughly nine tenths seen once. The sample consisted of PBMCs. Every receptor here comes from a woman in her late teens or twenties in good health and CMV-seronegative.

This clone was seen a single time. V gene TRBV28 combines with J gene TRBJ2-1; the D gene is possibly TRBD2 (5 bases). The CDR3 extends over 14 amino acids. From germline, CDR1 is MDHEN and CDR2 SYDVKM. The V end was cut by 3 bases, the J end by 8 bases, with 14 bases between. This chain's CDR3 is CASSFGNPRDEQFF. As DNA, the CDR3 is TGTGCCAGCAGTTTCGGGAATCCTCGCGATGAGCAGTTCTTC.

The chain carries TRBV11-2 and TRBJ2-5, with 8 bases identical to TRBD1. The V segment lost 3 bases and the J segment 5 bases; nucleotides outside the gene matches: 11. CDR1 and CDR2 (germline): SGHAT, FQNNGV. This CDR3 has 16 residues. The CDR3 reads CASSFSSGGAGETQYF. The CDR3 region has the DNA TGTGCCAGCAGCTTCAGCTCAGGGGGCGCGGGGGAGACCCAGTACTTC.

The genes are TRBV5-1 and TRBJ2-5; TRBD2 aligns across 7 bases. The germline V gene has CDR1 SGHRS and CDR2 YFSETQ. This CDR3 spans 13 amino acids. V lost 4 bases and J lost 5; bases outside the gene matches: 5. This CDR3 is CASSVGLVETQYF. DNA of the CDR3: TGCGCCAGCAGCGTCGGACTAGTCGAGACCCAGTACTTC.

This clone was seen a handful of times. V gene TRBV19 combines with J gene TRBJ2-1, with 9 bases that match TRBD1. This CDR3 is 14 amino acids long. Germline CDR1 and CDR2: LNHDA and SQIVND (reference sequence). V trimming: 7 bases; J trimming: 5 bases; junction bases outside the gene matches: 6. CDR3 nucleotide sequence: TGTGCCAGTACCAGGACAGGGGAAAACAATGAGCAGTTCTTC. It yields the protein CASTRTGENNEQFF.

The chain carries TRBV19 and TRBJ1-5; D possibly corresponds to TRBD1 (5 bases). This CDR3 contains 14 residues. Germline assignment: CDR1 LNHDA and CDR2 SQIVND (reference sequence). The germline V and J ends were trimmed by 9 bases and 5 bases, with 17 bases remaining between them. In nucleotides, the CDR3 is TGTGCCAGCCTTGGGGCTTCAGGACATCAGCCCCAGCATTTT. Translating it yields CASLGASGHQPQHF.

Points on this clone: At one boundary the junction diverges from the germline segment, which might be a read error. The V and J genes are TRBV11-2 and TRBJ1-1; tentative D call: TRBD1 (5 bases). The CDR3 runs 14 residues. Germline assignment: CDR1 SGHAT and CDR2 FQNNGV. The CDR3 DNA sequence: TGTGCCAGCACCAGACAGAGGTGGAACGCTGAAGCTTTCTTT. Translation: CASTRQRWNAEAFF.

The chain joins TRBV15 to TRBJ2-1; 14 nucleotides line up with TRBD2. The V gene's germline CDR1 is LNHNV and CDR2 YYDKDF (reference sequence). The trim removed 0 bases at V and 9 bases at J, leaving 7 bases unmatched. This CDR3 comprises 17 residues. CDR3 DNA sequence: TGTGCCACCAGCAGAGATCCGACTAGCGGGAGGGCAGGTGAGCAGTTCTTC. Its translation: CATSRDPTSGRAGEQFF.

In its sample, this clone was seen a few times. The chain links TRBV10-1 to TRBJ1-6; D possibly corresponds to TRBD1 (6 bases). Deletions cut 6 bases from V and 5 bases from J, with 11 bases between. CDR1 WNHNN and CDR2 SYGVQD come from the germline V gene (reference sequence). This CDR3 is built from 14 residues. The CDR3 DNA follows: TGCGCCAGCAGCGTCAACAGGGATAATTCACCCCTCCACTTT. Its translation: CASSVNRDNSPLHF.

The chain has TRBV20-1 and TRBJ2-5; D remains ambiguous. The CDR3 consists of 11 residues. Trimming removed 6 bases from V and 4 bases from J, with 9 bases in between. Germline V CDR1 and CDR2: DFQATT, SNEGSKA (reference sequence). The CDR3 nucleotides are TGCAGTGCCGCGGTGGGAGAGACCCAGTACTTC. Translation: CSAAVGETQYF.

The V gene is TRBV2, the J gene TRBJ2-7, with D possibly being TRBD1 (6 bases). Germline V lookup: CDR1 SNHLY, CDR2 FYNNEI. Trimming pared 7 bases from V and 5 bases from J, leaving 15 bases between. The CDR3 runs to 13 residues. CDR3 sequence reads: CASTVRGAHEQYF. The CDR3 nucleotides read TGTGCCAGCACCGTCAGGGGAGCCCACGAGCAGTACTTC.

The chain joins TRBV10-3 to TRBJ1-4; 8 bases fit TRBD1. Germline-derived CDR1 and CDR2 are ENHRY and SYGVKD. V trimming: 6 bases; J trimming: 6 bases; junction bases outside the gene matches: 3. This CDR3 region has 13 residues. CDR3 region: CAIRGTGDEKLFF. In DNA form, the CDR3 reads TGTGCCATCAGGGGGACAGGCGATGAAAAACTGTTTTTT.

The chain carries TRBV27 and TRBJ2-3; a possible D gene is TRBD2 (5 bases). V was pared by 5 bases and J by 4 bases, with 10 bases between. The CDR3 totals 13 residues. Germline values: CDR1 MNHEY, CDR2 SMNVEV (reference sequence). The CDR3 loop is CASSRTPPDTQYF. CDR3 nucleotides: TGTGCCAGCAGTCGGACTCCTCCAGATACGCAGTATTTT.

The J gene is TRBJ2-5, the V gene TRBV9, with a tentative D call TRBD2 (5 bases). Germline CDR1 SGDLS, CDR2 YYNGEE. The CDR3 has 13 amino acids. V was pared by 6 bases and J by 5 bases, with 14 bases between. The CDR3 spells CASNEGPRETQYF. The CDR3 nucleotides are TGTGCCAGCAATGAGGGCCCCCGGGAGACCCAGTACTTC.

This clone was picked up one time. This rearrangement joins TRBV7-8 to TRBJ1-1; TRBD1 matches 7 bases. This CDR3 spans 13 amino acids. Germline trimming cut 6 bases from V and 6 bases from J; bases unmatched to any gene: 7. Germline CDR1 reads SGHVS; CDR2 reads FQNEAQ. The CDR3: CASRQTGSAEAFF. The CDR3 DNA is TGTGCCAGCAGACAGACAGGGAGCGCTGAAGCTTTCTTT.

V gene TRBV6-1 combines with J gene TRBJ2-3; 10 positions match TRBD2. The CDR3 runs 15 residues. V shed 6 bases and J 5 bases; nucleotides not matched to a gene: 8. Germline CDR1 and CDR2: MNHNS and SASEGT. The CDR3 nucleotides are TGTGCCAGCAGCGCTAGCGGGAGTGGGGGAGATACGCAGTATTTT. Translating gives CASSASGSGGDTQYF.

This clone was observed a single time. The gene calls are TRBV29-1 and TRBJ2-1; D possibly corresponds to TRBD2 (6 bases). The germline V gene encodes CDR1 SQVTM and CDR2 ANQGSEA. Trimming took 6 bases from V and 3 from J, leaving 9 bases between them. This CDR3 comprises 12 residues. The CDR3 nucleotides read TGCAGCGTCGTAGCGGACTACAATGAGCAGTTCTTC. Protein sequence: CSVVADYNEQFF.

The V and J genes are TRBV6-4 and TRBJ1-1, with a weak D call TRBD1 (5 bases). Trimming took off 4 bases at V and 0 bases at J, with 6 bases between the two ends. The CDR3 has 13 residues. Germline lookup yields CDR1 MRHNA and CDR2 SNTAGT. The CDR3 region is CASSVQVNTEAFF. CDR3 DNA: TGTGCCAGCAGTGTACAGGTGAACACTGAAGCTTTCTTT.

The chain is built from TRBV13 and TRBJ1-1; no reliable D call. Germline V gene lookup returns CDR1 PRHDT and CDR2 FYEKMQ (reference sequence). This CDR3 has 13 amino acids. Trimming cost V 0 bases and J 6 bases, with 8 bases left between them. CDR3 sequence reads: CASSLGSIPEAFF. CDR3 sequence (DNA): TGTGCCAGCAGCTTAGGTTCTATCCCTGAAGCTTTCTTT.

V is TRBV2 and J is TRBJ2-7; the D gene is possibly TRBD2 (7 bases). Trimming left V 4 bases short and J 0 bases short, with 10 bases between. This CDR3 has 14 residues. CDR1 SNHLY and CDR2 FYNNEI come from the germline V gene. The CDR3 sequence: CASSGGGASYEQYF. CDR3 in DNA: TGTGCCAGCAGTGGAGGGGGGGCCTCCTACGAGCAGTACTTC.

V gene TRBV4-3 combines with J gene TRBJ2-1; TRBD2 is a possible D gene (5 bases). The CDR3 is 15 amino acids. Trimming shortened V by 0 bases and J by 8 bases, and 14 bases separated the two germline ends. Germline lookup yields CDR1 LGHNA and CDR2 YSLEER. CDR3 bases: TGCGCCAGCAGCCAAGATCGAGAAGGGAGCGATGAGCAGTTCTTC. The encoded protein is CASSQDREGSDEQFF.

The rearrangement joins TRBV4-1 to TRBJ2-7; 10 nucleotides align to TRBD2. Germline trimming cut 3 bases from V and 2 bases from J; bases unmatched to any gene: 4. From germline, CDR1 is MGHRA and CDR2 YSYEKL. The CDR3 runs to 15 residues. CDR3 nucleotides: TGCGCCAGCAGCCAGAACCTAGCGGGGGCCTACGAGCAGTACTTC. It translates to CASSQNLAGAYEQYF.

V is TRBV11-2 and J is TRBJ1-5; D gene unclear. Germline V lookup: CDR1 SGHAT, CDR2 FQNNGV. The CDR3 has 15 amino acids. Trimming took 5 bases from V and 1 from J, leaving 12 bases between them. CDR3 sequence: CASSLRRESNQPQHF. The CDR3 DNA reads TGTGCCAGCAGCCTCCGGCGGGAAAGCAATCAGCCCCAGCATTTT.

For the CDR3, the DNA is TGCGCCAGCAGCTTGGGACAGGGGTGGGGACTCACACAGAATGAGCAGTTCTTC. Protein product: CASSLGQGWGLTQNEQFF. The rearrangement links TRBV5-1 to TRBJ2-1; 8 nucleotides match TRBD1. CDR1 and CDR2 (germline): SGHRS, YFSETQ. There are 18 residues in the CDR3. V gave up 0 bases and J gave up 7 bases; unmatched junction bases: 15. The full variable domain, in which reference TRBV5-1 and TRBJ2-1 provide the parts outside the CDR3, is KAGVTQTPRYLIKTRGQQVTLSCSPISGHRSVSWYQQTPGQGLQFLFEYFSETQRNKGNFPGRFSGRQFSNSRSEMNVSTLELGDSALYLCASSLGQGWGLTQNEQFFGPGTRLTVL.

This chain connects TRBV7-3 to TRBJ2-5; 10 positions match TRBD1. Germline V gives CDR1 SGHTA, CDR2 FQGTGA. This CDR3 region has 16 residues. The junction had 6 bases not matched to a gene; V was cut back by 1 base and J by 4 bases. The CDR3 bases are TGTGCCAGCAGCTTAATCGGGACAGGGGTCGGAGAGACCCAGTACTTC. Encoded protein: CASSLIGTGVGETQYF. Complete variable domain (other parts from reference TRBV7-3 and TRBJ2-5): GAGVSQTPSNKVTEKGKYVELRCDPISGHTALYWYRQSLGQGPEFLIYFQGTGAADDSGLPNDRFFAVRPEGSVSTLKIQRTERGDSAVYLCASSLIGTGVGETQYFGPGTRLLVL.

This clone was seen once. For the CDR3, the DNA is TGTGCCAGCAGCCTGACAGGGGTTAATGAAAAACTGTTTTTT. It is translated as CASSLTGVNEKLFF. The chain is built from TRBV13 and TRBJ1-4; 8 nucleotides agree with TRBD1. After removal of 5 bases from V and 4 bases from J, the junction contained 3 bases not matched to a gene. Germline CDR1 reads PRHDT; CDR2 reads FYEKMQ (reference sequence). The CDR3 contains 14 residues.

As DNA, the CDR3 is TGTGCCAGTAGGAACGGCTACGAGCAGTACTTC. Encoded protein: CASRNGYEQYF. The chain recombines TRBV19 with TRBJ2-7; D gene ambiguous. CDR3 size: 11 residues. CDR1 is LNHDA, CDR2 SQIVND, per germline (reference sequence). V lost 6 bases and J lost 3, with 6 bases in between.

V usage is TRBV20-1 and J usage is TRBJ2-1; D possibly corresponds to TRBD2 (5 bases). CDR1 and CDR2 (germline): DFQATT, SNEGSKA (reference sequence). With 3 bases removed from V and 8 bases from J, the gap between germline ends came to 5 bases. The CDR3 sequence is 10 residues long. As DNA, the CDR3 is TGCAGTGCTAGGGACTATGAGCAGTTCTTC. Residues: CSARDYEQFF.